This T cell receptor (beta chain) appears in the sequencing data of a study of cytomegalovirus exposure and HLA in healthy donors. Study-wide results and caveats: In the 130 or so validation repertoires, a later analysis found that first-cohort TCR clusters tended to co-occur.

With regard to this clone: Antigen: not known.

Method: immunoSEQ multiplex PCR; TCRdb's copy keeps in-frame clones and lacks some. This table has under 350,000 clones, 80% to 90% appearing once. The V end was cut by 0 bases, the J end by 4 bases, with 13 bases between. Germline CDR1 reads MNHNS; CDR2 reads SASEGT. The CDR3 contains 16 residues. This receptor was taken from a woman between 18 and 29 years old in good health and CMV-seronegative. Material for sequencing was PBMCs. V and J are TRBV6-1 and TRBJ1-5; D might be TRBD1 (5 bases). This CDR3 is CASSEAGGSINQPQHF. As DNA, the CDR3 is TGTGCCAGCAGTGAAGCGGGGGGATCAATTAATCAGCCCCAGCATTTT.